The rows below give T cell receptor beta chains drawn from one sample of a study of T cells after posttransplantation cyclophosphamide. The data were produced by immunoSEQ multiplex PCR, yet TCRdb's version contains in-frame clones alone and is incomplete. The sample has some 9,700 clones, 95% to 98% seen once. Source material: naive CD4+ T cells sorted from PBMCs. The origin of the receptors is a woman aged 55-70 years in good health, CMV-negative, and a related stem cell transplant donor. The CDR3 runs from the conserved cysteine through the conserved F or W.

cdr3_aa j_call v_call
CASSLQETQYF TRBJ2-5 TRBV7-2
CASSTSVQETQYF TRBJ2-5 TRBV11-1
CASSRTGDYGYTF TRBJ1-2 TRBV6-5
CASSLGTGQRGSYNSPLHF TRBJ1-6 TRBV28
CATSRDPAGAGETQYF TRBJ2-5 TRBV15
CASSLNRGYNEQFF TRBJ2-1 TRBV11-1
CATSRGQKRGMEAFF TRBJ1-1 TRBV15
CASTARDSPSYNEQFF TRBJ2-1 TRBV19
CASGNRANSPLHF TRBJ1-6 TRBV19
CASTQGLAGVNEQFF TRBJ2-1 TRBV6-6
CSVVDRVDTGELFF TRBJ2-2 TRBV29-1